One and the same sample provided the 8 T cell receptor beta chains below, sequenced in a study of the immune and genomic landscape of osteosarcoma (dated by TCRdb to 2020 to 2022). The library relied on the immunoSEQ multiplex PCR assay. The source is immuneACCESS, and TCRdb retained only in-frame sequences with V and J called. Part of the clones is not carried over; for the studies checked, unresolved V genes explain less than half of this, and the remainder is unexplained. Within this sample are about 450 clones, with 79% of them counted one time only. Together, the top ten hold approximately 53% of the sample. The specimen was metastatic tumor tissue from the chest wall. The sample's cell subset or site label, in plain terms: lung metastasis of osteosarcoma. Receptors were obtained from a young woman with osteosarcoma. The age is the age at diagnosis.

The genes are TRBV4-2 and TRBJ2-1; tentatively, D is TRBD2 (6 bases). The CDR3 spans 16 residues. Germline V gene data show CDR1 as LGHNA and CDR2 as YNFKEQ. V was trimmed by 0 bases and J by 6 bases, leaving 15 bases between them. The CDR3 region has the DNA TGTGCCAGCAGCCAAGACCGGGACTCCCCATCCAATGAGCAGTTCTTC. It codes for CASSQDRDSPSNEQFF.

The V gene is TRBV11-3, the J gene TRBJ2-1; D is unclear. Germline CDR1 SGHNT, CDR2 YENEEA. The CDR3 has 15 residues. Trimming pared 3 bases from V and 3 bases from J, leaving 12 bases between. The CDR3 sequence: CASSLDLTRYNEQFF. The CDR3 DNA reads TGTGCCAGCAGCTTGGATTTGACCCGCTACAATGAGCAGTTCTTC.

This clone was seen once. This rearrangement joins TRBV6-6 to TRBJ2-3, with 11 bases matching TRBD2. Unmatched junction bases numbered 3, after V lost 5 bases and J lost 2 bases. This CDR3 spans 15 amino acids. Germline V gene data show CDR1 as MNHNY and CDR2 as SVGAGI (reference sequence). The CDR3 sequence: CASSRLAGYTDTQYF. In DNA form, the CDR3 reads TGTGCCAGCAGTAGACTAGCGGGGTACACAGATACGCAGTATTTT.

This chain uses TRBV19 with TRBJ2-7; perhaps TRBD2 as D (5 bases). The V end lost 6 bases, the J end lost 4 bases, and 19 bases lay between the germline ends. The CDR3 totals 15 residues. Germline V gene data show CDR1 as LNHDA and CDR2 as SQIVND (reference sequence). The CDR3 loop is CASSPLSSGEYEQYF. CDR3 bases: TGTGCCAGTAGCCCCCTGTCAAGCGGAGAGTACGAGCAGTACTTC.

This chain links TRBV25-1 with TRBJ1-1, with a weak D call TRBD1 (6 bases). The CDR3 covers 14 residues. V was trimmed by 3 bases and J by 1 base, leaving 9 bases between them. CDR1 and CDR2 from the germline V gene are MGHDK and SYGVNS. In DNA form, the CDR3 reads TGTGCCAGCAGTGAGTCCAGGGGGAACACTGAAGCTTTCTTT. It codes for CASSESRGNTEAFF.

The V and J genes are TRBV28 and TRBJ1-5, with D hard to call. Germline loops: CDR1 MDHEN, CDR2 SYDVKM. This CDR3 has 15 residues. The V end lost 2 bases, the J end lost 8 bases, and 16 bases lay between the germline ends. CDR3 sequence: CASSLGDSWQKPQHF. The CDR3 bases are TGTGCCAGCAGTTTAGGCGACTCGTGGCAAAAGCCCCAGCATTTT.

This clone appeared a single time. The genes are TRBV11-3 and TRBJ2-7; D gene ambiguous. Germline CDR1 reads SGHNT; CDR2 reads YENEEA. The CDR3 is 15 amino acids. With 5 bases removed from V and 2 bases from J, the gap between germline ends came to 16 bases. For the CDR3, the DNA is TGTGCCAGCAGCCCTACCCCCGGGTCCGCCTACGAGCAGTACTTC. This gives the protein CASSPTPGSAYEQYF.

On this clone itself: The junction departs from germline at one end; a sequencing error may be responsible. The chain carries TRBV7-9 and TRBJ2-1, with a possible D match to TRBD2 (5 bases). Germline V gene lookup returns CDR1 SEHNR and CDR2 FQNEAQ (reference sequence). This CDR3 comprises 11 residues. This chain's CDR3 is CASSSTTGILF. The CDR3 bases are TGTGCCAGCAGCTCCACTACGGGGATCCTCTTC. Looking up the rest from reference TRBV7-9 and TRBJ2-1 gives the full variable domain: DTGVSQNPRHKITKRGQNVTFRCDPISEHNRLYWYRQTLGQGPEFLTYFQNEAQLEKSRLLSDRFSAERPKGSFSTLEIQRTEQGDSAMYLCASSSTTGILFGPGTRLTVL.